The present entry profiles one TCR beta chain with its context. Its antigen remains unknown. The sample belongs to a study of T cell responses to AZD1222 COVID-19 vaccine. Study-level points and caveats: Spike-specific TCR breadth rose after two AZD1222 doses, and depth rose as well. Targeting of unmutated variant regions was reportedly seen in nearly half of spike-specific TCRs.

V gave up 1 base and J gave up 10 bases, with 10 bases separating them. The CDR3 totals 13 residues. Looked up from germline, CDR1 is LGHDT and CDR2 is YNNKEL (reference sequence). This table comes from immunoSEQ multiplex PCR, and its TCRdb copy is limited to in-frame clones, with some not included. The sample shows roughly 87,000 clones, over 75% of them seen only once. This TCR was recovered from an adult who received the AZD1222 COVID-19 vaccine. Specimen: peripheral blood, collected 28 days after the second AZD1222 dose. The chain carries TRBV3-1 (or the pseudogene TRBV3-2) and TRBJ1-4; tentative D call: TRBD1 (5 bases). The CDR3 DNA reads TGTGCCAGCAGCCAAGGGGGGGTTACAAAACTGTTTTTT. This gives the protein CASSQGGVTKLFF.